The 11 T cell receptor beta chains reported below all come from one sample, sequenced in a study of blood T cell repertoires in COVID-19. TCRdb keeps only in-frame clones here, not all; method: immunoSEQ multiplex PCR. The data contain about 240,000 clones, about 89% of them singletons. Input material: PBMCs or T cells enriched from blood (not recorded which). Receptors were obtained from a woman in her thirties who had recovered from COVID-19.

In DNA form, the CDR3 reads TGTGCCAGCAGCTCCCGCGGGACTAGCGCAGCCTACAATGAGCAGTTCTTC. It yields the protein CASSSRGTSAAYNEQFF. This rearrangement joins TRBV6-2 or TRBV6-3 to TRBJ2-1; 10 nucleotides line up with TRBD2. The CDR3 sequence is 17 residues long. V lost 6 bases and J lost 2; bases outside the gene matches: 10. Germline V gene data show CDR1 as MNHEY and CDR2 as SVGEGT.

The rearrangement joins TRBV3-1 (or the pseudogene TRBV3-2) to TRBJ2-4, with 11 bases matching TRBD1. This CDR3 has 13 residues. Germline CDR1 and CDR2: LGHDT and YNNKEL (reference sequence). Germline trimming cut 5 bases from V and 10 bases from J; bases unmatched to any gene: 4. The CDR3 DNA reads as TGTGCCAGCAGCTGGGGGGACAGGGGGATTCAGTACTTC. Translating gives CASSWGDRGIQYF.

This clone has a single count. J is TRBJ2-3 and V is TRBV9; maybe TRBD2 (6 bases). Trimming left V 3 bases short and J 0 bases short, with 14 bases between. Germline V gene data show CDR1 as SGDLS and CDR2 as YYNGEE. This CDR3 region has 16 residues. The CDR3 DNA follows: TGTGCCAGCAGCGCTCCGGGAGCGGTTAGCACAGATACGCAGTATTTT. This gives the protein CASSAPGAVSTDTQYF.

The chain joins TRBV6-6 to TRBJ2-3, with 9 bases identical to TRBD1. Losses at the gene ends were 2 bases for V and 4 bases for J; bases not matched to a gene: 4. CDR1 and CDR2 from the germline V gene are MNHNY and SVGAGI (reference sequence). The CDR3 length is 15 residues. The CDR3, as DNA: TGTGCCAGCAGTTACACAGGGGGCCGCCCAGATACGCAGTATTTT. This sequence encodes CASSYTGGRPDTQYF.

This clone was found a few times. This chain uses TRBV2 with TRBJ1-5; a weak D match, TRBD1 (6 bases). The CDR3 runs 17 residues. Trimming shortened V by 8 bases and J by 4 bases, and 24 bases separated the two germline ends. Looked up from germline, CDR1 is SNHLY and CDR2 is FYNNEI. As DNA, the CDR3 is TGTGCCAGCGCACCCGACTACGTAAGGACAGTTAATCAGCCCCAGCATTTT. Translating it yields CASAPDYVRTVNQPQHF.

The chain joins TRBV19 to TRBJ1-3; D is possibly TRBD1 (5 bases). Germline loops: CDR1 LNHDA, CDR2 SQIVND (reference sequence). The CDR3 sequence is 16 residues long. V was pared by 3 bases and J by 2 bases, with 14 bases between. The CDR3 spells CASSITGTSTGNTIYF. CDR3 bases: TGTGCCAGTAGTATTACCGGGACTTCTACTGGAAACACCATATATTTT. Full variable domain (remainder filled in from reference TRBV19 and TRBJ1-3): DGGITQSPKYLFRKEGQNVTLSCEQNLNHDAMYWYRQDPGQGLRLIYYSQIVNDFQKGDIAEGYSVSREKKESFPLTVTSAQKNPTAFYLCASSITGTSTGNTIYFGEGSWLTVV.

The CDR3: CASSERLGTPSYNEQFF. Here the CDR3 DNA reads TGTGCCAGCAGTGAAAGGCTCGGGACTCCTTCCTACAATGAGCAGTTCTTC. The rearrangement links TRBV6-1 to TRBJ2-1; tentatively, D is TRBD2 (6 bases). The CDR3 sequence is 17 residues long. Trimming removed 2 bases at V and 1 base at J, with 15 bases between. CDR1 MNHNS and CDR2 SASEGT come from the germline V gene.

The rearrangement uses TRBV7-9 and TRBJ1-1, with D possibly TRBD1 on 5 matching bases. Trimming took 5 bases from V and 7 from J, leaving 8 bases between them. The CDR3 covers 11 residues. CDR1 is SEHNR and CDR2 is FQNEAQ in the germline V gene (reference sequence). The CDR3 loop is CASSPGGEAFF. The CDR3 DNA follows: TGTGCCAGCAGCCCGGGGGGTGAAGCTTTCTTT.

The chain has TRBV7-3 and TRBJ2-1; tentative D call: TRBD2 (5 bases). The germline gives CDR1 SGHTA, CDR2 FQGTGA. V lost 5 bases to trimming and J lost 10 bases, with 15 bases between them. The length of the CDR3 is 13 residues. CDR3 in amino acids: CASSPSVGREQFF. The CDR3, as DNA: TGTGCCAGCAGCCCATCGGTGGGGAGAGAGCAGTTCTTC.

The chain combines TRBV24-1 with TRBJ2-1, with a weak D call TRBD2 (6 bases). Trimming took 0 bases from V and 0 from J, leaving 11 bases between them. CDR3 length equals 17 residues. Germline V gene data show CDR1 as KGHDR and CDR2 as SFDVKD. CDR3 loop: CATSDLQEGSSYNEQFF. DNA of the CDR3: TGTGCCACCAGTGATTTGCAGGAGGGGAGCTCCTACAATGAGCAGTTCTTC.

The rearrangement uses TRBV6-5 and TRBJ1-5; possibly TRBD1 for D (6 bases). The CDR3 contains 13 residues. Looked up from germline, CDR1 is MNHEY and CDR2 is SVGAGI. V was shortened by 6 bases and J by 4 bases, with 10 bases between the two germline ends. In DNA, the CDR3 is TGTGCCAGCAGCCAGGGGTTTAATCAGCCCCAGCATTTT. Translating it yields CASSQGFNQPQHF.